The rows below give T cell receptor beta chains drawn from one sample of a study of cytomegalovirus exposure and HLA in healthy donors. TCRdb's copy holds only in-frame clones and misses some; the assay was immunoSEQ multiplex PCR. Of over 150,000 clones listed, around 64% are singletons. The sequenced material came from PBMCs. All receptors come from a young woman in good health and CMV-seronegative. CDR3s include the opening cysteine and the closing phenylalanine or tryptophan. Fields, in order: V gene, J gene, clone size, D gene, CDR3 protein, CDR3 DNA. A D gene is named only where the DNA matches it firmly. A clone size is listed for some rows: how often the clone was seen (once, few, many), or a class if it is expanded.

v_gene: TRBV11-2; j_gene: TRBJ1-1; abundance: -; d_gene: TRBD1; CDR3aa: CASSYTYDRDDTEAFF; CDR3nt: TGTGCCAGCAGCTACACCTATGACAGGGACGACACTGAAGCTTTCTTT
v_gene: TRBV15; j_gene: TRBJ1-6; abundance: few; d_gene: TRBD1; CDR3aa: CATSRDGTGPSPLHF; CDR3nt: TGTGCCACCAGCAGAGATGGGACAGGGCCCTCACCCCTCCACTTT
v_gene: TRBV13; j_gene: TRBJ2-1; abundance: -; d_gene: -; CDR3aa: CASSLVQHNEQFF; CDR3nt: TGTGCCAGCAGCTTAGTACAGCACAATGAGCAGTTCTTC
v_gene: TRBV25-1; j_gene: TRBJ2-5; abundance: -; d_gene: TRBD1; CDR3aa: CASSDQGVQETQYF; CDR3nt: TGTGCCAGCAGTGACCAGGGGGTCCAAGAGACCCAGTACTTC
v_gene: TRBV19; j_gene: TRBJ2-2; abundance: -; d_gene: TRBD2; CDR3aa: CASSRERGRWNTGELFF; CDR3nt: TGTGCCAGTAGTAGGGAGCGGGGTCGATGGAACACCGGGGAGCTGTTTTTT
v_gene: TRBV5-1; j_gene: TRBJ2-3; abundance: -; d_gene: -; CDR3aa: CASSSGPGLDTQYF; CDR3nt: TGCGCCAGCAGCTCAGGCCCGGGGTTGGATACGCAGTATTTT
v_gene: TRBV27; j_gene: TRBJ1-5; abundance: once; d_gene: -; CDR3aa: CASSLSFQDLGVQPQHF; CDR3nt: TGTGCCAGCAGTTTATCGTTCCAGGACCTAGGGGTGCAGCCCCAGCATTTT
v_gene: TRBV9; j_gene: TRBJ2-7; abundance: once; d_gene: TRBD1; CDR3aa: CASSAPGTGGNEQYF; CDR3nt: TGTGCCAGCAGCGCCCCGGGGACAGGGGGCAACGAGCAGTACTTC
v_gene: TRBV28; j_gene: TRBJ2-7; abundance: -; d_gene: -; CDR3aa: CASTRQGSSYEQYF; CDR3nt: TGTGCCAGCACCCGCCAGGGTAGCTCCTACGAGCAGTACTTC
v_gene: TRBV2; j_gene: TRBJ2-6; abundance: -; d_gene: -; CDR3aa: CAAGQWGSGANVLTF; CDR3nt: TGTGCCGCTGGACAATGGGGATCTGGGGCCAACGTCCTGACTTTC
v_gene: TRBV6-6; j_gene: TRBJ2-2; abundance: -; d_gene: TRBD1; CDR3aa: CASRTGRTGELFF; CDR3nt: TGTGCCAGTCGGACAGGGAGGACCGGGGAGCTGTTTTTT
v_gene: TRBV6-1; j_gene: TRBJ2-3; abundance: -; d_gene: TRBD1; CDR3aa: CASSDDRVTDTQYF; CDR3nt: TGTGCCAGCAGTGACGACAGGGTAACAGATACGCAGTATTTT
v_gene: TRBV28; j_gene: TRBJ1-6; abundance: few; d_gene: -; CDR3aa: CASRQSYNSPLHF; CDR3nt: TGTGCCAGCCGACAGAGCTATAATTCACCCCTCCACTTT
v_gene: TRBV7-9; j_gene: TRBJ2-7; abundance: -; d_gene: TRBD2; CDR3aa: CASSRGGGGHEQYF; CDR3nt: TGTGCCAGCAGCCGCGGGGGGGGCGGGCACGAGCAGTACTTC
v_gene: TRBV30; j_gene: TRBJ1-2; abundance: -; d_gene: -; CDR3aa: CAWSPTNYGYTF; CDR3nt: TGTGCCTGGAGTCCAACTAACTATGGCTACACCTTC
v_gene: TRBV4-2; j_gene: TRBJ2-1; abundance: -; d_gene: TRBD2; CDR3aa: CASSQDLTSGYNEQFF; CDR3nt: TGTGCCAGCAGCCAAGATCTCACTAGCGGATACAATGAGCAGTTCTTC
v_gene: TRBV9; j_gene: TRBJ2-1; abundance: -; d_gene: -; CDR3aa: CASSAGSRVGNEQFF; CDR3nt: TGTGCCAGCAGCGCCGGGAGCAGGGTGGGCAATGAGCAGTTCTTC
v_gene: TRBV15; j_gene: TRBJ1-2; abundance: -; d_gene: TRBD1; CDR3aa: CATSRGTGRSVDYTF; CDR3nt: TGTGCCACCAGCAGAGGGACAGGGAGATCGGTTGACTACACCTTC
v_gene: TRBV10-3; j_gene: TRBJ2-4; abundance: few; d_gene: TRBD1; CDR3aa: CAIRNPGTGNLDIQYF; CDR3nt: TGTGCCATCAGAAACCCCGGGACAGGGAATTTGGACATTCAGTACTTC